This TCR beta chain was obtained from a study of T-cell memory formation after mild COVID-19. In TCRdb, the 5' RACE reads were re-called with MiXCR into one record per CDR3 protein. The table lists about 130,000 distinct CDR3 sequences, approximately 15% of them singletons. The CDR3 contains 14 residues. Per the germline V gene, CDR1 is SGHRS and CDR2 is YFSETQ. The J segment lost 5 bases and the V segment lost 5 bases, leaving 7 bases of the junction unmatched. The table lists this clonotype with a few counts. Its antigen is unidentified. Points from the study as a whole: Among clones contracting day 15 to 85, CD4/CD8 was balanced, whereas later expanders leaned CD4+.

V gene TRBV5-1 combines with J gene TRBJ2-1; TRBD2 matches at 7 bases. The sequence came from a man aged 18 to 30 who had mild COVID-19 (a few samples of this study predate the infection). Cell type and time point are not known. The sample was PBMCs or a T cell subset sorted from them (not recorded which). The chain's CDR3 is CASRGGGLNNEQFF. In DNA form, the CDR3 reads TGCGCCAGCAGGGGCGGGGGTTTAAACAATGAGCAGTTCTTC.